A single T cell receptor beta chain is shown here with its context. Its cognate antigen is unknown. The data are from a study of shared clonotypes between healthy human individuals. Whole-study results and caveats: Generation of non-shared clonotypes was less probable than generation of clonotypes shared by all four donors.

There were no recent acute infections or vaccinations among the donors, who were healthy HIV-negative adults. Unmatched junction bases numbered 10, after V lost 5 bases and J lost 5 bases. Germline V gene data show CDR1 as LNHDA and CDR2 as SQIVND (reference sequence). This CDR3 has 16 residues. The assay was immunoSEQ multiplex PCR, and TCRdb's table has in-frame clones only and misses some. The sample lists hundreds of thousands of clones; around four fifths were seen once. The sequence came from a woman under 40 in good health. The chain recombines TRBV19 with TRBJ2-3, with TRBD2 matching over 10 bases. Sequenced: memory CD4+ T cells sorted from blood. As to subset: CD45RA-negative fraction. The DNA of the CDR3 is TGTGCCAGTAGTCAACTAGCGGGAAGTCTGATAGATACGCAGTATTTT. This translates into CASSQLAGSLIDTQYF.